This TCR beta chain was sequenced for a study of cytomegalovirus exposure and HLA in healthy donors. Whole-study findings and limits: The Asian-associated ancestry cluster reportedly had fewer N-insertions than the 666-donor mean in a later analysis. Earlier analysis yielded a pattern in which most TCR beta V segments were productive about 90% or about 30% of the time. Cytomegalovirus status was reportedly diagnosed by the classifier with high sensitivity and specificity.

For this clone: Its target is not known.

In the PCR, 60 Vbeta and 13 Jbeta primers were used. The assay was immunoSEQ multiplex PCR, and TCRdb's table has in-frame clones only and misses some. The sample comprises 140,000 to 150,000 clones, approximately 65% of which are singletons, and 6% to 8% rests with the top ten. The CDR3 extends over 16 amino acids. The germline V gene encodes CDR1 SGHTA and CDR2 FQGNSA. J was trimmed by 1 base and V by 1 base; bases with no gene match: 4. This rearrangement joins TRBV7-2 to TRBJ1-1, with TRBD1 matching over 9 bases. This TCR was sampled from a woman in her sixties or seventies in good health and CMV-seronegative. Sequences were obtained from PBMCs. The CDR3 nucleotides read TGTGCCAGCAGCTTAGAGTCGGGACAGGGGAACACTGAAGCTTTCTTT. Translated, it gives CASSLESGQGNTEAFF.